A selection of T cell receptor beta chains follows, all from one sample in a study of T cell repertoires in aging, cancer and after chemotherapy. TCRdb reprocessed the multiplex PCR reads via MiXCR and lists one record per CDR3 protein. The table lists about 9,200 distinct CDR3 sequences, about 33% of them singletons. Source material: blood. The receptors here all came from a human donor in good health. Both conserved end residues are part of each CDR3. Each record gives: CDR3 protein, CDR3 DNA, D gene, clone size, V gene, J gene. A D gene is named only where the DNA matches it firmly. Size is omitted from some rows. Given values are once, few, many or a class for expanded clones.

cdr3_aa: CASSYRQGKKTQYF
cdr3_nt: TGTGCCAGCAGTTACCGACAGGGTAAAAAGACCCAGTACTTC
d_call: TRBD1
clone_size: few
v_call: TRBV6-6
j_call: TRBJ2-5

cdr3_aa: CASSYGPQAYGYTF
cdr3_nt: TGTGCCAGCAGTTACGGTCCACAGGCCTATGGCTACACCTTC
d_call: -
clone_size: few
v_call: TRBV6-5
j_call: TRBJ1-2

cdr3_aa: CASSLDSGFGYTF
cdr3_nt: TGTGCCAGCAGCTTAGATAGCGGTTTTGGCTACACCTTC
d_call: -
clone_size: -
v_call: TRBV11-3
j_call: TRBJ1-2

cdr3_aa: CASRVDSYGYTF
cdr3_nt: TGTGCCAGCAGAGTGGACAGCTATGGCTACACCTTC
d_call: -
clone_size: medium-sized
v_call: TRBV6-5
j_call: TRBJ1-2

cdr3_aa: CASSPGVFTDNEQFF
cdr3_nt: TGTGCCAGCAGCCCGGGGGTTTTTACGGACAATGAGCAGTTCTTC
d_call: -
clone_size: -
v_call: TRBV11-3
j_call: TRBJ2-1

cdr3_aa: CASSRSPQGGAGELFF
cdr3_nt: TGTGCCAGCAGCCGATCTCCCCAGGGAGGGGCGGGGGAGCTGTTTTTT
d_call: TRBD2
clone_size: -
v_call: TRBV11-3
j_call: TRBJ2-2

cdr3_aa: CASREVGNTIYF
cdr3_nt: TGTGCCAGCAGGGAAGTCGGAAACACCATATATTTT
d_call: -
clone_size: -
v_call: TRBV6-1
j_call: TRBJ1-3

cdr3_aa: CSARDRSRRATGELFF
cdr3_nt: TGCAGTGCTAGAGATCGGTCTAGAAGGGCCACCGGGGAGCTGTTTTTT
d_call: -
clone_size: -
v_call: TRBV20-1
j_call: TRBJ2-2

cdr3_aa: CASSYRRRHTGGLETQYF
cdr3_nt: TGTGCCAGCAGTTACCGCCGACGACACACAGGGGGTTTGGAGACCCAGTACTTC
d_call: TRBD1
clone_size: once
v_call: TRBV6-6
j_call: TRBJ2-5

cdr3_aa: CASTSAGFGYTF
cdr3_nt: TGTGCCAGCACCTCGGCAGGCTTTGGCTACACCTTC
d_call: -
clone_size: -
v_call: TRBV12-3/TRBV12-4
j_call: TRBJ1-2

cdr3_aa: CASIRRTSGGYNEQFF
cdr3_nt: TGTGCCAGTATTAGACGGACTAGCGGGGGCTACAATGAGCAGTTCTTC
d_call: TRBD2
clone_size: -
v_call: TRBV19
j_call: TRBJ2-1

cdr3_aa: CAWRVELQGNPDTQYF
cdr3_nt: TGTGCCTGGAGGGTGGAGTTACAAGGGAATCCAGATACGCAGTATTTT
d_call: -
clone_size: few
v_call: TRBV30
j_call: TRBJ2-3

cdr3_aa: CASSGRDSSYNEQFF
cdr3_nt: TGTGCCAGCAGTGGACGGGACTCGTCCTACAATGAGCAGTTCTTC
d_call: -
clone_size: medium-sized
v_call: TRBV27
j_call: TRBJ2-1